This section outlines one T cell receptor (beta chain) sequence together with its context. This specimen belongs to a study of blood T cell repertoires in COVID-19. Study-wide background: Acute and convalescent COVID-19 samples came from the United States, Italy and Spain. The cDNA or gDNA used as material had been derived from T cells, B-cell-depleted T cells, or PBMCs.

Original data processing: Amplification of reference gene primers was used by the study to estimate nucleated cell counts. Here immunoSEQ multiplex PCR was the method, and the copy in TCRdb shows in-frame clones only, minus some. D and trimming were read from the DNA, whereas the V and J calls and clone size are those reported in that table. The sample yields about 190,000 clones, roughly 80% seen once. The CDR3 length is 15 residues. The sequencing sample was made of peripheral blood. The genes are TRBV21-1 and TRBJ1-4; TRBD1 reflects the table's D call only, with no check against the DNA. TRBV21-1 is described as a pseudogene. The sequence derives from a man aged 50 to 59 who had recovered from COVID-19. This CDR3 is CASSKVAGSDEKLFF. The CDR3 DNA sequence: TGTGCCAGCAGCAAAGTTGCAGGGTCGGATGAAAAACTGTTTTTT.